The rows below give T cell receptor beta chains drawn from one sample of a study of cytomegalovirus exposure and HLA in healthy donors. TCRdb keeps only in-frame clones here, not all; method: immunoSEQ multiplex PCR. Its table lists around 140,000 clones. The sample was PBMCs. All receptors come from a woman aged 35 to 49 in good health and CMV-seronegative. The CDR3 runs from the conserved cysteine through the conserved F or W. The D gene is left open where the match is weak.

TRBJ2-1 | TRBV5-4 | NA | CASSRGGGVSGNEQFF | TGTGCCAGCAGCCGTGGCGGCGGGGTCTCTGGCAATGAGCAGTTCTTC
TRBJ2-2 | TRBV27 | TRBD1 | CASSPSPRDRGDTGELFF | TGTGCCAGCAGTCCCTCTCCACGGGACAGGGGTGACACCGGGGAGCTGTTTTTT
TRBJ1-1 | TRBV7-9 | NA | CASSFSADGAFF | TGTGCCAGCAGCTTTTCGGCCGACGGGGCTTTCTTT
TRBJ2-2 | TRBV2 | TRBD1 | CASTGDRVATGELFF | TGTGCCAGCACTGGGGACAGGGTCGCCACCGGGGAGCTGTTTTTT
TRBJ1-6 | TRBV28 | TRBD1 | CATPGQGKNSPLHF | TGTGCCACCCCGGGACAGGGGAAGAATTCACCCCTCCACTTT
TRBJ1-1 | TRBV28 | NA | CASTPGVTEAFF | TGTGCCAGCACCCCAGGGGTCACTGAAGCTTTCTTT
TRBJ1-1 | TRBV15 | NA | CATSGRNRVMGTEAFF | TGTGCCACCAGCGGTAGAAACAGGGTCATGGGCACTGAAGCTTTCTTT
TRBJ1-5 | TRBV7-9 | NA | CASSYAKGVGSNQPQHF | TGTGCCAGCAGCTACGCCAAAGGAGTTGGGAGCAATCAGCCCCAGCATTTT
TRBJ1-6 | TRBV11-2 | NA | CASSSPDSGGSGTPLHF | TGTGCCAGCAGCTCGCCCGATTCGGGGGGTTCGGGGACACCCCTCCACTTT
TRBJ2-1 | TRBV10-3 | TRBD2 | CAISPGLAVAYNEQFF | TGTGCCATCTCTCCGGGACTAGCGGTGGCCTACAATGAGCAGTTCTTC
TRBJ1-5 | TRBV7-2 | NA | CASSLGGQDPAQHF | TGTGCCAGCAGCTTAGGAGGGCAGGACCCAGCCCAGCATTTT
TRBJ2-3 | TRBV7-9 | TRBD2 | CASSSGLADTDTQYF | TGTGCCAGCAGCTCCGGACTAGCGGATACAGATACGCAGTATTTT
TRBJ2-7 | TRBV9 | TRBD2 | CASSAGLAGGIPYEQYF | TGTGCCAGCAGCGCGGGACTAGCGGGGGGGATTCCCTACGAGCAGTACTTC
TRBJ2-3 | TRBV15 | TRBD1 | CATSSRRRQGADTQYF | TGTGCCACCAGCTCCAGGAGGAGACAGGGGGCAGATACGCAGTATTTT
TRBJ2-1 | TRBV6-4 | TRBD2 | CASSDSGRGTSYNEQFF | TGTGCCAGCAGTGACTCGGGGCGGGGGACCTCCTACAATGAGCAGTTCTTC
TRBJ1-2 | TRBV5-6 | NA | CASSLQIPGGYTF | TGTGCCAGCAGCCTCCAGATACCCGGGGGCTACACCTTC
TRBJ2-2 | TRBV28 | TRBD1 | CASSLNRGPNTGELFF | TGTGCCAGCAGTTTAAACAGGGGGCCTAACACCGGGGAGCTGTTTTTT
TRBJ1-4 | TRBV10-1 | NA | CASRVSTGNEKLFF | TGCGCCAGCAGGGTATCCACAGGGAACGAAAAACTGTTTTTT
TRBJ2-4 | TRBV28 | TRBD1 | CASYGQGETLAKNIQYF | TGTGCCAGCTACGGACAGGGAGAAACACTAGCCAAAAACATTCAGTACTTC
TRBJ2-6 | TRBV10-3 | TRBD2 | CAISESTGGSSGANVLTF | TGTGCCATCAGTGAGTCGACGGGGGGGAGCTCTGGGGCCAACGTCCTGACTTTC
TRBJ1-1 | TRBV2 | NA | CASSEVVVVQENTEAFF | TGTGCCAGCAGTGAAGTGGTGGTCGTACAGGAGAACACTGAAGCTTTCTTT
TRBJ1-2 | TRBV7-9 | TRBD1 | CASSTTGRHGYTF | TGTGCCAGCAGCACGACAGGGCGTCATGGCTACACCTTC
TRBJ1-2 | TRBV5-1 | TRBD1 | CASSIRTGPGYTF | TGCGCCAGCAGCATAAGGACAGGGCCTGGCTACACCTTC
TRBJ2-2 | TRBV18 | NA | CASSLTGISNTGELFF | TGTGCCAGCTCACTCACAGGGATCTCGAACACCGGGGAGCTGTTTTTT
TRBJ2-3 | TRBV7-9 | TRBD2 | CASSFSGTSLDTQYF | TGTGCCAGCAGCTTCTCCGGGACTAGCTTGGATACGCAGTATTTT
TRBJ1-2 | TRBV5-1 | NA | CASSLGRYGYTF | TGCGCCAGCAGCTTGGGCCGGTATGGCTACACCTTC
TRBJ2-6 | TRBV27 | NA | CASSLSVRGSGANVLTF | TGTGCCAGCAGTTTATCGGTACGGGGTTCTGGGGCCAACGTCCTGACTTTC
TRBJ1-2 | TRBV19 | TRBD1 | CASYRTGNGYTF | TGTGCCAGCTACCGGACAGGGAATGGCTACACCTTC
TRBJ1-6 | TRBV5-6 | NA | CASSLLGSSYNSPLHF | TGTGCCAGCAGCTTGTTGGGGAGCTCCTATAATTCACCCCTCCACTTT
TRBJ2-7 | TRBV14 | NA | CASSPQVEPEQYF | TGTGCCAGCAGCCCCCAGGTAGAACCTGAGCAGTACTTC
TRBJ1-5 | TRBV10-3 | TRBD1 | CAITGGTNQPQHF | TGTGCCATTACAGGGGGCACGAATCAGCCCCAGCATTTT
TRBJ2-1 | TRBV7-3 | NA | CASSSSNEQFF | TGTGCCAGCAGCTCGAGCAATGAGCAGTTCTTC
TRBJ2-3 | TRBV11-1 | NA | CASSLISPVPTDTQYF | TGTGCCAGCAGCTTAATCTCCCCGGTACCCACAGATACGCAGTATTTT
TRBJ2-1 | TRBV7-6 | TRBD2 | CASSHLAGGGNEQFF | TGTGCCAGCAGCCATCTAGCGGGGGGTGGTAATGAGCAGTTCTTC
TRBJ1-3 | TRBV7-2 | TRBD1 | CASSDRAASGNTIYF | TGTGCCAGCAGCGACAGGGCGGCCTCTGGAAACACCATATATTTT
TRBJ2-1 | TRBV4-2 | TRBD2 | CASSQELAVPSQFF | TGTGCCAGCAGCCAAGAACTAGCGGTTCCATCGCAGTTCTTC
TRBJ1-4 | TRBV28 | NA | CASSRVDEKLFF | TGTGCCAGCAGCCGGGTGGATGAAAAACTGTTTTTT
TRBJ2-3 | TRBV9 | NA | CASSSPPQVDTQYF | TGTGCCAGCAGCTCCCCCCCTCAGGTGGATACGCAGTATTTT
TRBJ2-7 | TRBV29-1 | TRBD1 | CSVRSGQSSYEQYF | TGCAGCGTCAGATCGGGACAGAGCTCCTACGAGCAGTACTTC
TRBJ2-1 | TRBV7-2 | TRBD2 | CASSLGPGLAGVQFF | TGTGCCAGCAGCTTAGGCCCGGGACTAGCGGGGGTGCAGTTCTTC
TRBJ2-5 | TRBV11-2 | NA | CASSFTLFGETQYF | TGTGCCAGCAGTTTTACACTATTCGGAGAGACCCAGTACTTC
TRBJ1-6 | TRBV4-1 | TRBD1 | CASSQARGRNSPLHF | TGCGCCAGCAGCCAAGCCAGGGGGCGTAATTCACCCCTCCACTTT
TRBJ2-3 | TRBV10-1 | TRBD2 | CASSATLTSGGAKYF | TGCGCCAGCAGCGCCACCCTGACTAGCGGGGGGGCCAAGTATTTT
TRBJ1-1 | TRBV9 | NA | CASSVNLGQTLTEAFF | TGTGCCAGCAGCGTTAACCTAGGACAAACTCTCACTGAAGCTTTCTTT
TRBJ1-1 | TRBV6-1 | TRBD1 | CASGTGFTEAFF | TGTGCCAGCGGGACAGGGTTCACTGAAGCTTTCTTT
TRBJ2-1 | TRBV18 | TRBD2 | CASSPPSSGGEQFF | TGTGCCAGCTCACCACCATCGTCGGGGGGTGAGCAGTTCTTC
TRBJ1-3 | TRBV11-2 | NA | CASSTLRAGNTIYF | TGTGCCAGCAGCACTCTCAGGGCTGGAAACACCATATATTTT
TRBJ1-1 | TRBV28 | NA | CASGGGRNTEAFF | TGTGCCAGCGGTGGGGGGAGGAACACTGAAGCTTTCTTT
TRBJ2-1 | TRBV1 | NA | CTSSRLSPPGGFDNEQFF | TGCACCAGCAGCCGCCTATCGCCGCCGGGGGGGTTTGACAATGAGCAGTTCTTC
TRBJ1-3 | TRBV10-3 | NA | CAISADSGNTIYF | TGTGCCATCAGCGCAGACAGTGGAAACACCATATATTTT
TRBJ1-3 | TRBV5-4 | NA | CASSPYSRGGGNTIYF | TGTGCCAGCAGCCCCTATTCCCGGGGAGGGGGAAACACCATATATTTT
TRBJ1-1 | TRBV27 | NA | CASRTGNTEAFF | TGTGCCAGCAGGACAGGGAACACTGAAGCTTTCTTT